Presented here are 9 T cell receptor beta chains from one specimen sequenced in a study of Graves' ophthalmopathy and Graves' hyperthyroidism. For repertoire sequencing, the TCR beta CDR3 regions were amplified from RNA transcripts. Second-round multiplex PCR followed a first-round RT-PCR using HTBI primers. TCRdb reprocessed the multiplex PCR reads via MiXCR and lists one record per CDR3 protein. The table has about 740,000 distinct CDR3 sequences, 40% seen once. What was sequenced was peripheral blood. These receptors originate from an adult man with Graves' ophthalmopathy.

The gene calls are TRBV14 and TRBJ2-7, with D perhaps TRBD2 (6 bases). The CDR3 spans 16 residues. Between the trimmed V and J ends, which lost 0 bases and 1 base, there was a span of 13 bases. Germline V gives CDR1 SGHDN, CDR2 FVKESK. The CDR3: CASSQDGFRGSYEQYF. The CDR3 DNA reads TGTGCCAGCAGCCAAGATGGGTTCCGGGGGTCCTACGAGCAGTACTTC.

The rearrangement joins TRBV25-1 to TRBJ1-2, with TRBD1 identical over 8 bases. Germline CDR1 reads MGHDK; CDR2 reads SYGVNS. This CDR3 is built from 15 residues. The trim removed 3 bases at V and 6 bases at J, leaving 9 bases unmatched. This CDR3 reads CASSDGQGRGNGYTF. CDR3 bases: TGTGCCAGCAGTGACGGACAGGGCCGCGGGAATGGCTACACCTTC.

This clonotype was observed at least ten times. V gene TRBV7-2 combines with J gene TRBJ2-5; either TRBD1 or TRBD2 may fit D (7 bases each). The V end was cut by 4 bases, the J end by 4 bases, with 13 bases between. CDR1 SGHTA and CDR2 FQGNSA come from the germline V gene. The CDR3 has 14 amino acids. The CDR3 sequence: CASSYGRGGETQYF. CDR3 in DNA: TGTGCCAGCAGCTACGGCAGGGGGGGAGAGACCCAGTACTTC.

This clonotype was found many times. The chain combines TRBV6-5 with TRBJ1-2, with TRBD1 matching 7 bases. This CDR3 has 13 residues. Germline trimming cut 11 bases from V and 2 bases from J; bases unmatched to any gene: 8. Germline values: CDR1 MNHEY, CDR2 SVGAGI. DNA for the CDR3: TGTGCCGTCACCACAGGGGCGAACTATGGCTACACCTTC. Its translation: CAVTTGANYGYTF.

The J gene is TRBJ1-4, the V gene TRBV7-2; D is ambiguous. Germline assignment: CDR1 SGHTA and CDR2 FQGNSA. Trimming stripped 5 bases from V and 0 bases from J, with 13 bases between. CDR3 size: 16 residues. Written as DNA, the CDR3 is TGTGCCAGCAGCCTCGGACGGCCTGCAACTAATGAAAAACTGTTTTTT. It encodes CASSLGRPATNEKLFF. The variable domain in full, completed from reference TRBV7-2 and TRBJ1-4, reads GAGVSQSPSNKVTEKGKDVELRCDPISGHTALYWYRQSLGQGLEFLIYFQGNSAPDKSGLPSDRFSAERTGGSVSTLTIQRTQQEDSAVYLCASSLGRPATNEKLFFGSGTQLSVL.

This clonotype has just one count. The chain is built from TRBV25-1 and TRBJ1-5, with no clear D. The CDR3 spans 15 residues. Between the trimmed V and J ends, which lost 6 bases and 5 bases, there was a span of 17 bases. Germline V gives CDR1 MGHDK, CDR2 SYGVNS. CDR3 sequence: CASSQDRPGDQPQHF. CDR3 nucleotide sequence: TGTGCCAGCAGCCAAGATCGGCCAGGAGATCAGCCCCAGCATTTT.

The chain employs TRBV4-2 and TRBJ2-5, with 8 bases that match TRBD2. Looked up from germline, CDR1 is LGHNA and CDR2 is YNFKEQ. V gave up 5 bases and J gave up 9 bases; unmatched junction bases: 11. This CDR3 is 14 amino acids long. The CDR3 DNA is TGTGCCAGCAGCGTCTATACGGGAGGGGAGGCCCAGTACTTC. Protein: CASSVYTGGEAQYF.

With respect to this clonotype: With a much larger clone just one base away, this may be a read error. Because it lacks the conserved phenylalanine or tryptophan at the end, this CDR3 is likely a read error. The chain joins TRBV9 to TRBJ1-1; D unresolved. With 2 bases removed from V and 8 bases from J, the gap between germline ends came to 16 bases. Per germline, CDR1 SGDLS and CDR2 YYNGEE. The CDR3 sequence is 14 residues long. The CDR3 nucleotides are TGTGCCAGCAGCGTGACCGCAGAATTCTCCGAAGCTTTCCTT. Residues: CASSVTAEFSEAFL.

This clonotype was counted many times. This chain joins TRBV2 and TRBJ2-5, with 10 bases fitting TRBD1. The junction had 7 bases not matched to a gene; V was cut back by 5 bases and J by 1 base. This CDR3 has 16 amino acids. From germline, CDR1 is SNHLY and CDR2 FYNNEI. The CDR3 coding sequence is TGTGCCAGCAGTCCTCGAGACAGGGGGCGCCAAGAGACCCAGTACTTC. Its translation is CASSPRDRGRQETQYF.